The rows below give T cell receptor beta chains drawn from one sample of a study of blood T cell repertoires in COVID-19. Method: immunoSEQ multiplex PCR; TCRdb's copy keeps in-frame clones and lacks some. This table has approximately 160,000 clones, 70% to 90% appearing once. What was sequenced was peripheral blood. Source of these receptors: a woman aged 60 to 75 with COVID-19, enrolled during active disease. The CDR3 runs from the conserved cysteine through the conserved F or W. Fields, in order: clone size, V gene, D gene, J gene, CDR3 protein, CDR3 DNA. The D gene is left open where the match is weak. Where a row states a size, it is once, few, many or the class of an expanded clone; other rows omit it.

.	TRBV5-6	.	TRBJ1-2	CASSPTGRFGYTF	TGTGCCAGCAGCCCAACAGGGCGGTTTGGCTACACCTTC
once	TRBV23-1	.	TRBJ1-1	CASSQPEGNTEAFF	TGCGCCAGCAGTCAGCCAGAGGGGAACACTGAAGCTTTCTTT
few	TRBV14	.	TRBJ1-1	CASSPRAGLNTEAFF	TGTGCCAGCAGCCCTCGGGCGGGCCTGAACACTGAAGCTTTCTTT
.	TRBV18	TRBD1	TRBJ2-6	CASSPSSTGPSGANVLTF	TGTGCCAGCTCACCTTCTTCGACAGGGCCCTCTGGGGCCAACGTCCTGACTTTC
.	TRBV5-1	.	TRBJ1-2	CASSLVNNLYGYTF	TGCGCCAGCAGCTTGGTAAACAACCTCTATGGCTACACCTTC
.	TRBV5-1	.	TRBJ2-3	CASSLAGGADTQYF	TGCGCCAGCAGCTTGGCTGGGGGCGCAGATACGCAGTATTTT
once	TRBV19	.	TRBJ1-1	CASKKEMNTEAFF	TGTGCCAGTAAAAAGGAGATGAACACTGAAGCTTTCTTT
.	TRBV29-1	TRBD1	TRBJ2-5	CSVGQGRETQYF	TGCAGCGTTGGACAGGGGAGGGAGACCCAGTACTTC
.	TRBV18	TRBD2	TRBJ2-7	CASSPPGLAGTSTEQYF	TGTGCCAGCTCACCACCGGGACTAGCGGGGACCTCTACCGAGCAGTACTTC
few	TRBV27	.	TRBJ1-5	CASSLGGGPQPQHF	TGTGCCAGCAGTTTAGGCGGGGGGCCTCAGCCCCAGCATTTT